This TCR beta chain was captured in a study of blood T cells in healthy people across ages. Points from the study as a whole: Estimates based on one million T cells were treated as lower bounds. Both naive CD4+ cell counts and diversity were greater in long-lived donors than in aged donors.

There are 13 residues in the CDR3. The germline gives CDR1 SEHNR, CDR2 FQNEAQ (reference sequence). The total RNA that was extracted per sample amounted to at least 5 micrograms. With a J-beta primer mix and a sample-barcoded 5' primer, a second PCR ran about 6 to 11 cycles. TCRdb reprocessed the 5' RACE reads via MiXCR and lists one record per CDR3 protein. The sample holds about a million distinct CDR3 sequences, 35% to 40% seen once. This clonotype occurred many times. Its antigen remains unknown. At one boundary the junction diverges from the germline segment, which might be a read error. This TCR came from a young man in good health. What was sequenced was blood. The chain combines TRBV7-9 with TRBJ1-2; maybe TRBD1 (6 bases). The CDR3 is CASSSTGLYGYTF. In nucleotides, the CDR3 is TGCGCCAGCAGCTCGACAGGATTATATGGCTACACCTTC. The full variable domain, rest sourced from reference TRBV7-9 and TRBJ1-2, is DTGVSQNPRHKITKRGQNVTFRCDPISEHNRLYWYRQTLGQGPEFLTYFQNEAQLEKSRLLSDRFSAERPKGSFSTLEIQRTEQGDSAMYLCASSSTGLYGYTFGSGTRLTVV.